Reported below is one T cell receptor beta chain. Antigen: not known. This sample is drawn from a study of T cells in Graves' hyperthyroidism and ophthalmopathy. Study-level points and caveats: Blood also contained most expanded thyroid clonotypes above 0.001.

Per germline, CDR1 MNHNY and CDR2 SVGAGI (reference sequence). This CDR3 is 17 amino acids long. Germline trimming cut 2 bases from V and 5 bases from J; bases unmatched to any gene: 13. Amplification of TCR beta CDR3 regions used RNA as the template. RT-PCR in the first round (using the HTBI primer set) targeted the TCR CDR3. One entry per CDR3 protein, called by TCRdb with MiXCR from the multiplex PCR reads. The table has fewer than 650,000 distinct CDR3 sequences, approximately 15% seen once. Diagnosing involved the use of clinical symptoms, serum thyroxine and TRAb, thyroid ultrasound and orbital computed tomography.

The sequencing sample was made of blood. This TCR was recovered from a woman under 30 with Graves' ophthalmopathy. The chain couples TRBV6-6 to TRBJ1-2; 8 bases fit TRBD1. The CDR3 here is CASSYRPGGAKGYGYTF. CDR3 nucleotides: TGTGCCAGCAGTTACAGGCCAGGGGGCGCGAAAGGTTATGGCTACACCTTC.